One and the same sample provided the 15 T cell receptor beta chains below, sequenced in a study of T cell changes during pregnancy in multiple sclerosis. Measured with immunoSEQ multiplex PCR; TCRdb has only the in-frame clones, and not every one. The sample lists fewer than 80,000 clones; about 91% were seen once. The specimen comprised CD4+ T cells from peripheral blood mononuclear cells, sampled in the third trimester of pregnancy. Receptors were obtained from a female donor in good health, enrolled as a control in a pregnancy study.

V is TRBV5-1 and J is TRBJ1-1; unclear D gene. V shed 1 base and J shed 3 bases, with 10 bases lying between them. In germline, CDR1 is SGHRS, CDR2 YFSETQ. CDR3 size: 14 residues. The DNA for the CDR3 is TGCGCCAGCAGCTTGACCGGGTGGGACACTGAAGCTTTCTTT. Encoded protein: CASSLTGWDTEAFF. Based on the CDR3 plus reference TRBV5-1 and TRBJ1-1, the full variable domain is KAGVTQTPRYLIKTRGQQVTLSCSPISGHRSVSWYQQTPGQGLQFLFEYFSETQRNKGNFPGRFSGRQFSNSRSEMNVSTLELGDSALYLCASSLTGWDTEAFFGQGTRLTVV.

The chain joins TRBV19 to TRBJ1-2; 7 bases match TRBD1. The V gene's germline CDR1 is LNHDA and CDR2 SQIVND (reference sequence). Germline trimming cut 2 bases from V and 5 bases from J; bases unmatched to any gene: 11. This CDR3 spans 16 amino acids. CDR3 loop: CASSIYRDRTPYGYTF. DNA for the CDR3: TGTGCCAGTAGTATATATCGGGACAGAACGCCTTATGGCTACACCTTC.

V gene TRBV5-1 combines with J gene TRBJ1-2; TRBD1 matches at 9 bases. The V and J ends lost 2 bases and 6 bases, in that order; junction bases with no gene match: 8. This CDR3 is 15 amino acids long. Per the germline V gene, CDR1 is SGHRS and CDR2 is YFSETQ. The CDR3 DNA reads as TGCGCCAGCAGCTTTCTACAGGGGGCGGAGGATGGCTACACCTTC. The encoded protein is CASSFLQGAEDGYTF.

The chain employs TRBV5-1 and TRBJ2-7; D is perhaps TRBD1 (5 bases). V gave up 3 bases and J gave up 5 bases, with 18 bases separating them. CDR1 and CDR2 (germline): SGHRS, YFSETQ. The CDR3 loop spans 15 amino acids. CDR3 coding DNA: TGCGCCAGCAGCTCGGCTAGGACAATTCAAAACGAGCAGTACTTC. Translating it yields CASSSARTIQNEQYF.

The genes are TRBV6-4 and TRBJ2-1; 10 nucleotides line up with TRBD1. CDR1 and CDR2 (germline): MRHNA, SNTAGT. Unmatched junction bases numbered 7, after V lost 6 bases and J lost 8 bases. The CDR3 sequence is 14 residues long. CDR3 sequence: CASRTDRGQDEQFF. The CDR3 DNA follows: TGTGCCAGCAGAACCGACAGGGGGCAGGATGAGCAGTTCTTC.

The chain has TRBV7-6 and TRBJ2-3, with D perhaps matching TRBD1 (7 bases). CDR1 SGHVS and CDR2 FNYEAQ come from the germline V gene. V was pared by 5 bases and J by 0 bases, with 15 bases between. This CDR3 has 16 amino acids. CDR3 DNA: TGTGCCAGCAGCCGAGAGACAGGGACTAGCACAGATACGCAGTATTTT. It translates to CASSRETGTSTDTQYF.

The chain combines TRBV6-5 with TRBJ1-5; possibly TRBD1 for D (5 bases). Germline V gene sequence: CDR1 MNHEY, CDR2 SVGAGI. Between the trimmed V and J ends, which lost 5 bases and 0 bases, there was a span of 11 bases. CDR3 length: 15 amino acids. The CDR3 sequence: CASSQDRYSNQPQHF. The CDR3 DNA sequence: TGTGCCAGCAGTCAAGACAGATATAGCAATCAGCCCCAGCATTTT.

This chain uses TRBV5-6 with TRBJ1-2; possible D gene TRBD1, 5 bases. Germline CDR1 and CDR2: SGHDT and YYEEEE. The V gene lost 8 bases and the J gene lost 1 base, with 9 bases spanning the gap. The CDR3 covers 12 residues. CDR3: CASETVNYGYTF. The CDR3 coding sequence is TGTGCCAGTGAGACAGTTAACTATGGCTACACCTTC.

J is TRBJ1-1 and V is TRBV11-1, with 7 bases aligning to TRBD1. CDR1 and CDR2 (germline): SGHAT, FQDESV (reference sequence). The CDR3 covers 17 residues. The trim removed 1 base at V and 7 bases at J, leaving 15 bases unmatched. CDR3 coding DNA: TGTGCCAGCAGCTTAGATCCCTTTGGGCAGGGGGATGATGAAGCTTTCTTT. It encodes CASSLDPFGQGDDEAFF. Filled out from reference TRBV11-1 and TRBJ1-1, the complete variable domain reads EAEVAQSPRYKITEKSQAVAFWCDPISGHATLYWYRQILGQGPELLVQFQDESVVDDSQLPKDRFSAERLKGVDSTLKIQPAELGDSAMYLCASSLDPFGQGDDEAFFGQGTRLTVV.

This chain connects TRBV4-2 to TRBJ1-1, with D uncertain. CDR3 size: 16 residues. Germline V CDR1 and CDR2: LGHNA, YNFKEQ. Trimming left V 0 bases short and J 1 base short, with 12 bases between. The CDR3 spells CASSQEGGKTNTEAFF. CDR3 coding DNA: TGTGCCAGCAGCCAAGAGGGAGGGAAAACGAACACTGAAGCTTTCTTT.

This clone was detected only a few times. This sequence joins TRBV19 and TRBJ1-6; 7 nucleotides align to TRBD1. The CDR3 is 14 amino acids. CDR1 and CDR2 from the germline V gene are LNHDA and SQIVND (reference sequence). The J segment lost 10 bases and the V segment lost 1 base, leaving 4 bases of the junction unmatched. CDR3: CASSIGGGGSPLHF. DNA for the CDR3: TGTGCCAGTAGTATAGGAGGGGGCGGCTCACCCCTCCACTTT.

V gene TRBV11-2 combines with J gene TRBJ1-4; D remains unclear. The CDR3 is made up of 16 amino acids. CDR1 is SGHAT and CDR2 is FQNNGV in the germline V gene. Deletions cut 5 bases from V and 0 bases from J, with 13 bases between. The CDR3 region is CASSLRSTSTNEKLFF. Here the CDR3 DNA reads TGTGCCAGCAGCCTTCGGAGCACTTCAACTAATGAAAAACTGTTTTTT.

This chain's CDR3 is CASSRTEYSSYEQYF. The DNA for the CDR3 is TGCGCCAGCAGCCGTACAGAGTACAGCTCCTACGAGCAGTACTTC. V usage is TRBV4-1 and J usage is TRBJ2-7, with D unresolved. The length of the CDR3 is 15 residues. V was pared by 4 bases and J by 0 bases, with 13 bases between. In germline, CDR1 is MGHRA, CDR2 YSYEKL.

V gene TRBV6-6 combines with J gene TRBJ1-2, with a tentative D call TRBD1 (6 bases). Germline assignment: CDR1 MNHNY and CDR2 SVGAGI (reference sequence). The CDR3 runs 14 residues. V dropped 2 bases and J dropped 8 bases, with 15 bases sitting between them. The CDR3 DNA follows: TGTGCCAGCAGTTACCCGGGACATGATGCCGGCTACACCTTC. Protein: CASSYPGHDAGYTF.

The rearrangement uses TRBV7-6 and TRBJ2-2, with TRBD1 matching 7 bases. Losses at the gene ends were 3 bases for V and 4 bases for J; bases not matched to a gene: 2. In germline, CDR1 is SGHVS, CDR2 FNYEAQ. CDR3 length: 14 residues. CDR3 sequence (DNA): TGTGCCAGCAGCTTTTCAGGGGGCACCGGGGAGCTGTTTTTT. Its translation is CASSFSGGTGELFF.